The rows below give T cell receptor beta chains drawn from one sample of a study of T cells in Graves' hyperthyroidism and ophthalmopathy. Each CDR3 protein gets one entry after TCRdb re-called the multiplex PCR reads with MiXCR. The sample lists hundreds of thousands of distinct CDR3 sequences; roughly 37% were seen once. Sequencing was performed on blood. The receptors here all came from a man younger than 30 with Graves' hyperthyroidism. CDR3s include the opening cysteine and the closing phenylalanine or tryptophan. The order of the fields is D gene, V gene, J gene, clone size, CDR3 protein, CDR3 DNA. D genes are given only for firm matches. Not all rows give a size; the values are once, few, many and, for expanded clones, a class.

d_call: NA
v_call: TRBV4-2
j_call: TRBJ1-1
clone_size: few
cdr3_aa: CASSYYREGYTEAFF
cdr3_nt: TGTGCCAGCAGCTATTACAGGGAGGGGTACACTGAAGCTTTCTTT

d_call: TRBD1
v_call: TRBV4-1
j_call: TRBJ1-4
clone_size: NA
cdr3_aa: CASSWDRGNEKLLF
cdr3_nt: TGCGCCAGCAGCTGGGACAGGGGAAATGAAAAACTGCTTTTT

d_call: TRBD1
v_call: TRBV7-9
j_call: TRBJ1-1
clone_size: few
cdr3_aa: CASSFGQGAGTEAFF
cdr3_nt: TGTGCCAGCAGCTTCGGACAGGGGGCGGGCACTGAAGCTTTCTTT

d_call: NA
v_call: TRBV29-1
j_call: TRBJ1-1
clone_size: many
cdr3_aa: CSVGTGYDTEAFF
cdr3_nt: TGCAGCGTTGGTACGGGGTACGATACTGAAGCTTTCTTT

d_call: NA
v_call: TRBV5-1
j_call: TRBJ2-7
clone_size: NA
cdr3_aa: CASSLTGTRDEQYF
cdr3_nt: TGCGCCAGCAGCTTAACCGGAACGAGGGACGAGCAGTACTTC

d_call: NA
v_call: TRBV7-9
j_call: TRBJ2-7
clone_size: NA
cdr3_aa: CASSLVNSYEQYF
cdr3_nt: TGTGCCAGCAGCTTGGTGAACTCCTACGAGCAGTACTTC

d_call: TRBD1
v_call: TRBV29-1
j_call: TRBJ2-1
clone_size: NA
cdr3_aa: CSARGQGNEQFF
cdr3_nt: TGCAGCGCTCGGGGACAGGGGAATGAGCAGTTCTTC

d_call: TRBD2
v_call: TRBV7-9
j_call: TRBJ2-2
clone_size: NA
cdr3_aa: CASSSGTSLGGELFF
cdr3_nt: TGTGCCAGCAGCTCCGGGACTAGCCTGGGCGGGGAGCTGTTTTTT

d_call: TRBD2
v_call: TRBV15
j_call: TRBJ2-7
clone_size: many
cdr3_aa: CATSKKGLAGGPHEQYF
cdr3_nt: TGTGCCACCAGCAAGAAGGGACTAGCGGGAGGGCCACACGAGCAGTACTTC

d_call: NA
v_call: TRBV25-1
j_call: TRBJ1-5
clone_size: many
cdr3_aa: CATAGSGNQPQHF
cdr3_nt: TGTGCCACCGCAGGGTCGGGCAATCAGCCCCAGCATTTT

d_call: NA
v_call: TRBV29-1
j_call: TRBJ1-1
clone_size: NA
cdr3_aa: CSVEGPNTEAFF
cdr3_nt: TGCAGCGTTGAGGGACCGAACACTGAAGCTTTCTTT

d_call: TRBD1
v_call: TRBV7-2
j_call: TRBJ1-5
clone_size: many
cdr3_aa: CASSLGSGGYQPQHF
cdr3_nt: TGTGCCAGCAGCTTAGGATCAGGGGGGTATCAGCCCCAGCATTTT

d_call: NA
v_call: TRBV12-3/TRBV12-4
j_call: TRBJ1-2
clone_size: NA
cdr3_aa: CASSLGPRYGYTF
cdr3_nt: TGTGCCAGCAGTTTAGGTCCCCGCTATGGCTACACCTTC

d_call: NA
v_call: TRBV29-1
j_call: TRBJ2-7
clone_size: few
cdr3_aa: CSVSDSWFEQYF
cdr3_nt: TGCAGCGTCTCGGACAGTTGGTTCGAGCAGTACTTC

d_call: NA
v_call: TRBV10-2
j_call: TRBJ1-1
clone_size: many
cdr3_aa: CASSDREGAEAFF
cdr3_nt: TGCGCCAGCAGTGATAGGGAGGGGGCTGAAGCTTTCTTT

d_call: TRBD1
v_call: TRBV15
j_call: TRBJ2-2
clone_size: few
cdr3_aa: CASRKTGLNTGELFF
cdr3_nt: TGTGCCAGCAGGAAGACAGGGTTAAACACCGGGGAGCTGTTTTTT

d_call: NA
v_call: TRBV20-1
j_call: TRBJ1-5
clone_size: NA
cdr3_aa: CSAGQTVYSNQPQHF
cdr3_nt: TGCAGTGCTGGACAGACCGTTTATAGCAATCAGCCCCAGCATTTT

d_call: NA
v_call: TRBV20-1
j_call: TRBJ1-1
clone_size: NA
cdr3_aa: CSARVAGKGGTEAFF
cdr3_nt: TGCAGTGCTAGAGTGGCCGGAAAAGGGGGCACTGAAGCTTTCTTT

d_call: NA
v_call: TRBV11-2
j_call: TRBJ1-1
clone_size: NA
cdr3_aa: CASSCRTANTEAFF
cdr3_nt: TGTGCCAGCAGCTGCAGGACTGCAAACACTGAAGCTTTCTTT

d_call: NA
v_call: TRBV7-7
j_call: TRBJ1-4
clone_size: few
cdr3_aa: CASSLGLAGRSGEKLFF
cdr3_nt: TGTGCTAGCAGCTTGGGACTAGCGGGGAGATCGGGAGAAAAACTGTTTTTT

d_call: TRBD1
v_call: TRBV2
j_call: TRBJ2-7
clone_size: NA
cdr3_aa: CASSETGETYEQYF
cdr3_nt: TGTGCCAGCAGTGAAACAGGGGAGACCTACGAGCAGTACTTC

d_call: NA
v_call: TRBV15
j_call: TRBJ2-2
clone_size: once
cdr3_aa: CATSGRGNTGELSW
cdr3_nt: TGTGCCACCAGCGGCAGGGGAAACACCGGGGAGCTGTCTTGG

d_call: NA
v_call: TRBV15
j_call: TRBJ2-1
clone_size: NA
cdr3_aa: CATSRDREVNEQFF
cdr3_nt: TGTGCCACCAGCAGAGATCGTGAGGTCAACGAGCAGTTCTTC

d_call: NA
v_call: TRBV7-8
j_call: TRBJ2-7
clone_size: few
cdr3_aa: CASSLGVGGSYEQYF
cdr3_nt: TGTGCCAGCAGCTTGGGGGTAGGGGGTTCCTACGAGCAGTACTTC

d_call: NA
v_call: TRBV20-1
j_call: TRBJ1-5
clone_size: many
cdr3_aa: CSEKGRGGHF
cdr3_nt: TGCAGTGAGAAGGGGAGAGGCGGGCATTTT

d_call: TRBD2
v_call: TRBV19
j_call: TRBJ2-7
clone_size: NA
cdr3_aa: CASSGLAGGDEQYF
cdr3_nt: TGTGCCAGTAGCGGACTAGCGGGGGGTGACGAGCAGTACTTC

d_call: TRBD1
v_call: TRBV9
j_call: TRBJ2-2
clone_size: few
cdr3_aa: CASSVRTGDTGELFF
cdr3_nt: TGTGCCAGCAGCGTACGGACAGGGGACACCGGGGAGCTGTTTTTT

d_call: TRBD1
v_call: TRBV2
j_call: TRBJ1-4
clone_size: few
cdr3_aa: CASSYPGQGVEKLFF
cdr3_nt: TGTGCCAGCAGTTACCCTGGACAGGGGGTTGAAAAACTGTTTTTT

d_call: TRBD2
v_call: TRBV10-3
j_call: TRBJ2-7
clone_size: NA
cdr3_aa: CAISESGLAGASGSYEQYF
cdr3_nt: TGTGCCATCAGTGAGTCGGGACTAGCGGGGGCAAGTGGATCCTACGAGCAGTACTTC

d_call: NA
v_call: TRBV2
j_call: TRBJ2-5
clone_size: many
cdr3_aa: CASSFLTGQETQYF
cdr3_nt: TGTGCCAGCAGTTTCCTGACTGGCCAAGAGACCCAGTACTTC

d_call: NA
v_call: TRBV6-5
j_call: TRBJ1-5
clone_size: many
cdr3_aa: CASRQGHHQPQHF
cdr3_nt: TGTGCCAGCAGACAGGGACATCACCAGCCCCAGCATTTT

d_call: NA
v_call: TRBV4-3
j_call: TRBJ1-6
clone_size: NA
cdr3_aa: CASSQEFNSPLHF
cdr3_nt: TGCGCCAGCAGCCAAGAATTTAATTCACCCCTCCACTTT

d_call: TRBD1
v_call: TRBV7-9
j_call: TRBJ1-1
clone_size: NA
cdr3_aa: CASSLEWTGVEAFF
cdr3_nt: TGTGCCAGCAGCTTAGAATGGACAGGGGTAGAAGCTTTCTTT

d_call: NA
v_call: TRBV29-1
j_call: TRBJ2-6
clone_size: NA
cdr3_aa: CSVQRSGANVLTF
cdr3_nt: TGCAGCGTCCAGCGGTCTGGGGCCAACGTCCTGACTTTC

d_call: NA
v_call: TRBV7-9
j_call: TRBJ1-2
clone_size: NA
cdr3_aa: CASSFGGASYGYTF
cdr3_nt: TGTGCCAGCAGCTTCGGGGGCGCAAGCTATGGCTACACCTTC

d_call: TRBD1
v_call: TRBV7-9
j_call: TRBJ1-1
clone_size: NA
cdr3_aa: CASSLGTGGEWEMATEAFF
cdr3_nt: TGTGCCAGCAGCTTGGGAACAGGGGGCGAATGGGAAATGGCCACTGAAGCTTTCTTT

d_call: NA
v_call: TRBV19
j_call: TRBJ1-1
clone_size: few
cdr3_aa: CASRIGGSTEAFF
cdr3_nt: TGTGCCAGTAGGATCGGAGGATCCACTGAAGCTTTCTTT

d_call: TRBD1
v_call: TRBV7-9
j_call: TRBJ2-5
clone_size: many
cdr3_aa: CASSGDRHRLETQYF
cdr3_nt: TGTGCCAGCAGCGGGGACAGACACCGCCTCGAGACCCAGTACTTC

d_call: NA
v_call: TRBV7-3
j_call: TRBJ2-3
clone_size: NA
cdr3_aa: CASTDPLVSTDTQYF
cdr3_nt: TGTGCCAGCACCGATCCCCTGGTTAGCACAGATACGCAGTATTTT

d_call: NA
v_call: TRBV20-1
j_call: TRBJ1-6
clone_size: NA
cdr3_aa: CSARDYTRDAYNSPLHF
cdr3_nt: TGCAGTGCTAGAGATTACACCCGGGACGCCTATAATTCACCCCTCCACTTT

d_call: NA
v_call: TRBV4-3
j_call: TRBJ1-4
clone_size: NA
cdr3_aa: CASSTGPLGEKLFF
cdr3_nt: TGCGCCAGCAGCACGGGACCCTTAGGGGAAAAACTGTTTTTT

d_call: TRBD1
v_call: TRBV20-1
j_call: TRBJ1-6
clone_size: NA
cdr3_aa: CSAAATGESSYNSPLHF
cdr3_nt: TGCAGTGCCGCTGCAACAGGGGAGAGCTCCTATAATTCACCCCTCCACTTT

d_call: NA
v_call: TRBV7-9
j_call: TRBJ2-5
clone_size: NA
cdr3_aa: CASSFWDPGKFF
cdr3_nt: TGTGCCAGCAGCTTTTGGGACCCTGGGAAGTTCTTC

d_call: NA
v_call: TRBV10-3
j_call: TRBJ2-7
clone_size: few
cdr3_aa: CASSMGHSSYEQYF
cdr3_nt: TGTGCCAGCAGTATGGGACACTCCTCCTACGAGCAGTACTTC

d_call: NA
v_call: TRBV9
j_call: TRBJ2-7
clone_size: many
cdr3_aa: CASSVASGGYEQYF
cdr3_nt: TGTGCCAGCAGCGTAGCCAGCGGAGGCTACGAGCAGTACTTC

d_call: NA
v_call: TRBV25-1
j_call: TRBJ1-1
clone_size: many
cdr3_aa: CASSGPGTLSDTEAFF
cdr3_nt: TGTGCCAGCAGTGGGCCGGGTACGCTGTCGGACACTGAAGCTTTCTTT

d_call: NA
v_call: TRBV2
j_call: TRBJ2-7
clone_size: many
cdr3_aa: CASSEEGSVYEQYF
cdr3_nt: TGTGCCAGCAGTGAAGAGGGTTCTGTTTACGAGCAGTACTTC

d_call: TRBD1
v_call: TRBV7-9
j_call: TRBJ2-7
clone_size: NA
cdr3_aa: CASIKRTGGKDEQYF
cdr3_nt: TGTGCCAGCATCAAGAGGACAGGGGGAAAGGACGAGCAGTACTTC

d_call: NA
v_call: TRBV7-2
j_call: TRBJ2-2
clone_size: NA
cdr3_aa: CASSLVNGAGELFF
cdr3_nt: TGTGCCAGCAGCTTAGTAAACGGGGCGGGGGAGCTGTTTTTT

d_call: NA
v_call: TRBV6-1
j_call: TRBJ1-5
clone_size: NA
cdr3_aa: CASSLAGGHVQPQHF
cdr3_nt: TGTGCCAGCAGCTTGGCGGGGGGACACGTACAGCCCCAGCATTTT

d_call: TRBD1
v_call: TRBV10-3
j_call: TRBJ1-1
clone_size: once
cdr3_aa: CAIRTGRENTEAFF
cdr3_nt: TGTGCCATCAGGACAGGGAGGGAGAACACTGAAGCTTTCTTT

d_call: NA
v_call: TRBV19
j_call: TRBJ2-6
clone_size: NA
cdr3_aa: CASSDGLSGANVLTF
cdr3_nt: TGTGCCAGTAGTGACGGCCTCTCTGGGGCCAACGTCCTGACTTTC

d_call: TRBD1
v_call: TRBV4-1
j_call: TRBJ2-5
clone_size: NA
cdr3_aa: CASSQDDRGLETQYF
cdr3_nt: TGCGCCAGCAGCCAAGACGACAGGGGGCTAGAGACCCAGTACTTC

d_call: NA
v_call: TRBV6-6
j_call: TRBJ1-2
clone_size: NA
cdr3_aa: CASSPARSHYGYTF
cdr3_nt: TGTGCCAGCAGTCCGGCCAGGTCCCACTATGGCTACACCTTC